This T cell receptor beta chain appears in the sequencing data of a study of response to subunit inactivated influenza vaccine. Study observations and caveats: Each seasonal flu vaccination may recruit only limited new T cells, authors suggested.

This clonotype was seen many times. Its antigen is unidentified. CDR1 SGHDT and CDR2 YYEEEE come from the germline V gene. CDR3 length equals 15 residues. Trimming cost V 8 bases and J 4 bases; bases outside gene matches: 9. TCRdb redid the calling of the RT-PCR reads with MiXCR, one entry per CDR3 protein. Seen here are fewer than 650,000 distinct CDR3 sequences, under 15% observed once, and the top ten hold around 14%. The specimen was PBMCs from blood, collected 40 to 50 days after vaccination. The clonotype comes from a man in his forties or fifties who received an inactivated influenza vaccine. The rearrangement links TRBV5-6 to TRBJ2-1; 10 nucleotides align to TRBD1. The CDR3 is CASTLRDRGYNEQFF. The CDR3 region has the DNA TGTGCCAGTACACTCCGGGACAGGGGATACAATGAGCAGTTCTTC.